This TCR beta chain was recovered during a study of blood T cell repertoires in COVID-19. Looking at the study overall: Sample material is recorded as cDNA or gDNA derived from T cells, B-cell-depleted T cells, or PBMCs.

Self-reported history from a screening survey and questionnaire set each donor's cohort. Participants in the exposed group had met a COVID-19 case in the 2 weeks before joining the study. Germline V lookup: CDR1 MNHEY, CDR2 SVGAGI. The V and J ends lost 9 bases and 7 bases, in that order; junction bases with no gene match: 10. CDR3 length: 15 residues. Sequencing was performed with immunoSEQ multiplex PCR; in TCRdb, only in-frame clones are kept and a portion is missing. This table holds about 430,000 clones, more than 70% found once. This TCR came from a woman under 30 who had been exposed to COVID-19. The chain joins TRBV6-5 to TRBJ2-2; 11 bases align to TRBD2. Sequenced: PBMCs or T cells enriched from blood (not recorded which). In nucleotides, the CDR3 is TGTGCCAGAATTACTAGCGGGGGAGGTGTCGGGGAGCTGTTTTTT. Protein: CARITSGGGVGELFF.